Below are 21 T cell receptor beta chains sequenced from a single sample in a study of OX40 agonist ivuxolimab in advanced cancers. Measured with immunoSEQ multiplex PCR; TCRdb has only the in-frame clones, and not every one. The sample yields roughly 87,000 clones, about 90% seen once. The sequencing here drew on CD4+ or CD8+ T cells sorted from blood, taken in a trial of the OX40 agonist ivuxolimab. These receptors were obtained from an adult with an advanced solid tumor such as melanoma, head and neck, liver or kidney cancer.

The chain combines TRBV4-3 with TRBJ1-3, with D unresolved. The V end lost 4 bases, the J end lost 4 bases, and 5 bases lay between the germline ends. This CDR3 comprises 12 residues. CDR1 is LGHNA, CDR2 YSLEER, per germline. In DNA form, the CDR3 reads TGCGCCAGCAGCCCTGGGGGAAACACCATATATTTT. Translated: CASSPGGNTIYF.

The V gene is TRBV4-3, the J gene TRBJ1-5; D is unresolved. The V end lost 0 bases, the J end lost 6 bases, and 6 bases lay between the germline ends. The CDR3 runs 13 residues. Germline loops: CDR1 LGHNA, CDR2 YSLEER. The CDR3 coding sequence is TGCGCCAGCAGCCAAGAAATAGGTCAGCCCCAGCATTTT. Translation gives CASSQEIGQPQHF.

The chain joins TRBV27 to TRBJ1-5; no definite D call. Germline V CDR1 and CDR2: MNHEY, SMNVEV (reference sequence). V shed 3 bases and J shed 4 bases, with 10 bases lying between them. CDR3 length: 14 amino acids. The DNA for the CDR3 is TGTGCCAGCAGTTTCTCCGGGGAGAATCAGCCCCAGCATTTT. Translating it yields CASSFSGENQPQHF.

The chain employs TRBV28 and TRBJ2-7, with D unresolved. The CDR3 totals 13 residues. Deletions cut 6 bases from V and 2 bases from J, with 11 bases between. Germline CDR1 is MDHEN and CDR2 is SYDVKM. The CDR3 region is CASSPVDPYEQYF. CDR3 DNA sequence: TGTGCCAGCAGCCCAGTGGACCCCTACGAGCAGTACTTC.

V and J are TRBV2 and TRBJ2-7; maybe TRBD1 (5 bases). The germline gives CDR1 SNHLY, CDR2 FYNNEI. This CDR3 is 13 amino acids long. V was pared by 3 bases and J by 0 bases, with 6 bases between. In DNA form, the CDR3 reads TGTGCCAGCAGTGACAGGGCCTCCTACGAGCAGTACGTC. Amino acids: CASSDRASYEQYV.

The chain carries TRBV6-6 and TRBJ2-1; D perhaps matches TRBD1 (6 bases). Germline loops: CDR1 MNHNY, CDR2 SVGAGI (reference sequence). CDR3 length: 16 amino acids. V dropped 7 bases and J dropped 4 bases, with 20 bases sitting between them. The chain's CDR3 is CASTQKSPGEYNEQFF. The CDR3 DNA follows: TGTGCCAGCACCCAAAAGTCCCCAGGGGAGTACAATGAGCAGTTCTTC.

The chain carries TRBV19 and TRBJ2-4; D could derive from TRBD1 or TRBD2 (5 bases each). CDR3 size: 14 residues. Germline loops: CDR1 LNHDA, CDR2 SQIVND (reference sequence). V gave up 3 bases and J gave up 6 bases, with 12 bases separating them. The CDR3 DNA reads as TGTGCCAGTAGTATCAGGGAGATGTTAAACATTCAGTACTTC. This codes for CASSIREMLNIQYF.

V gene TRBV5-8 combines with J gene TRBJ2-1, with 16 bases matching TRBD2. The CDR3 spans 16 residues. The germline V gene encodes CDR1 SGHTS and CDR2 YDEGEE. V dropped 4 bases and J dropped 10; count of bases not matched to a gene: 8. This chain's CDR3 is CASSEGLAGGLFEQFF. The CDR3 region has the DNA TGTGCCAGCAGCGAGGGACTAGCGGGGGGGCTGTTCGAGCAGTTCTTC.

This chain connects TRBV11-3 to TRBJ1-2; tentatively, D is TRBD1 (5 bases). This CDR3 has 15 amino acids. Germline CDR1 SGHNT, CDR2 YENEEA. V was trimmed by 6 bases and J by 7 bases, leaving 21 bases between them. CDR3 coding DNA: TGTGCCAGCAGACACACAGCCTCGGGGCGCTGTGGCTACACCTTC. Encoded protein: CASRHTASGRCGYTF.

On this clone itself: The germline gene is not matched at one end of the junction; a read error may be the cause. The chain couples TRBV5-6 to TRBJ1-4; D is unclear. The germline gives CDR1 SGHDT, CDR2 YYEEEE. The CDR3 has 14 amino acids. CDR3 sequence: CASSLSMAAKSGVF. The CDR3 DNA sequence: TGTGCCAGCAGCTTGTCAATGGCGGCCAAGAGTGGGGTTTTT.

The chain uses TRBV11-2 and TRBJ1-3; D is undetermined. V lost 0 bases to trimming and J lost 6 bases, with 0 bases between them. Germline V CDR1 and CDR2: SGHAT, FQNNGV. The CDR3 is 11 amino acids. CDR3 DNA sequence: TGTGCCAGCAGCTTAGAAAACACCATATATTTT. This sequence encodes CASSLENTIYF.

This chain connects TRBV6-5 to TRBJ2-2; D is possibly TRBD2 (5 bases). The CDR3 loop spans 13 amino acids. V was shortened by 3 bases and J by 5 bases, with 7 bases between the two germline ends. Germline V gene sequence: CDR1 MNHEY, CDR2 SVGAGI. This CDR3 is CASSYGRTGELFF. The CDR3 region has the DNA TGTGCCAGCAGTTATGGGAGAACCGGGGAGCTGTTTTTT.

The V call is TRBV6-5, the J call TRBJ1-4, with 9 bases matching TRBD1. After removal of 5 bases from V and 11 bases from J, the junction contained 3 bases not matched to a gene. Germline CDR1 MNHEY, CDR2 SVGAGI. CDR3 length: 12 amino acids. The CDR3 here is CASSRTGVKLFF. For the CDR3, the DNA is TGTGCCAGCAGTCGGACAGGGGTCAAACTGTTTTTT.

The chain is built from TRBV9 and TRBJ2-1, with no clear D. The CDR3 runs to 12 residues. Germline lookup yields CDR1 SGDLS and CDR2 YYNGEE. The V end lost 3 bases, the J end lost 7 bases, and 8 bases lay between the germline ends. The CDR3 sequence is CASSGASNEQFF. Here the CDR3 DNA reads TGTGCCAGCAGCGGGGCGTCGAATGAGCAGTTCTTC.

The sample holds one count of this clone. The V gene is TRBV28, the J gene TRBJ2-6, with 7 bases lining up with TRBD1. The V gene's germline CDR1 is MDHEN and CDR2 SYDVKM. The CDR3 has 14 residues. V dropped 2 bases and J dropped 9; count of bases not matched to a gene: 4. This chain's CDR3 is CASSLAGGNNVLTF. CDR3 DNA sequence: TGTGCCAGCAGTTTAGCAGGGGGTAACAACGTCCTGACTTTC.

The V and J genes are TRBV19 and TRBJ1-2, with D unresolved. CDR1 LNHDA and CDR2 SQIVND come from the germline V gene (reference sequence). The CDR3 runs to 15 residues. V lost 2 bases and J lost 3, with 13 bases in between. CDR3 loop: CASSILGCWYYGYTF. In DNA form, the CDR3 reads TGTGCCAGTAGTATATTGGGTTGCTGGTACTATGGCTACACCTTC.

The chain couples TRBV27 to TRBJ2-2; D uncertain. From germline, CDR1 is MNHEY and CDR2 SMNVEV (reference sequence). The CDR3 has 13 amino acids. V lost 3 bases and J 2 bases, leaving 4 bases between the germline ends. The CDR3 sequence: CASSFFNTGELFF. The CDR3 DNA is TGTGCCAGCAGTTTCTTTAACACCGGGGAGCTGTTTTTT.

This chain uses TRBV15 with TRBJ2-7, with D perhaps matching TRBD1 or TRBD2 (5 bases each). CDR1 and CDR2 (germline): LNHNV, YYDKDF (reference sequence). This CDR3 is built from 13 residues. The V end was cut by 8 bases, the J end by 0 bases, with 11 bases between. The CDR3 coding sequence is TGTGCCACCGGGGACGGAAGCTCCTACGAGCAGTACTTC. Protein sequence: CATGDGSSYEQYF.

The rearrangement uses TRBV29-1 and TRBJ1-2, with D hard to call. The germline V gene encodes CDR1 SQVTM and CDR2 ANQGSEA. This CDR3 has 16 amino acids. The V end was cut by 4 bases, the J end by 2 bases, with 20 bases between. CDR3: CSVAPRTSTKNYGYTF. CDR3 in DNA: TGCAGCGTTGCACCCCGGACCTCAACTAAAAACTATGGCTACACCTTC.

The CDR3 spells CASSQVGGDEQFF. In DNA, the CDR3 is TGCGCCAGCAGCCAAGTCGGGGGGGATGAGCAGTTCTTC. This chain joins TRBV4-1 and TRBJ2-1, with TRBD2 matching 8 bases. CDR3 size: 13 residues. From germline, CDR1 is MGHRA and CDR2 YSYEKL. V lost 1 base and J lost 8; bases outside the gene matches: 1.

The rearrangement uses TRBV2 and TRBJ2-1; maybe TRBD2 (5 bases). V was clipped by 4 bases and J by 8 bases, with 9 bases between them. The CDR3 contains 12 residues. Germline V lookup: CDR1 SNHLY, CDR2 FYNNEI. Here the CDR3 DNA reads TGTGCCAGCAGTGCCGGGATCCATGAGCAGTTCTTC. Translation: CASSAGIHEQFF.